This T cell receptor (beta chain) was identified in a study of T cell repertoires in cytomegalovirus infection. Across the study: Indications came from public TCR beta signatures; they pointed to CMV infection and to a matching HLA type.

The CDR3 sequence is 13 residues long. CDR1 and CDR2 from the germline V gene are LGHDT and YNNKEL (reference sequence). V shed 1 base, J shed 11 bases, and the junction held 7 bases outside the gene matches. MiXCR was run by TCRdb on the reads, yielding one entry per CDR3 protein. Of 55,000 to 70,000 distinct CDR3 sequences in the sample, approximately 36% were seen once. Study observations and caveats: Within the response measured ex vivo, HLA-C-restricted CMV-specific TCR beta clonotypes were dominant. CMV carriers with the relevant HLA were identified by cumulative public TCR beta family frequency.

Points on this clonotype: Its antigen is still unknown.

The receptor comes from a human donor in good health (CMV status not recorded). Some clones in this sample may be carry-over from other donors' samples. The V call is TRBV3-1, the J call TRBJ1-1; 7 bases line up with TRBD1. The sequenced sample consisted of PBMCs, sequenced either directly or after in vitro stimulation (not recorded which). CDR3 in amino acids: CASSQVGGRGAFF. The DNA for the CDR3 is TGTGCCAGCAGCCAAGTGGGTGGCAGGGGGGCTTTCTTT.